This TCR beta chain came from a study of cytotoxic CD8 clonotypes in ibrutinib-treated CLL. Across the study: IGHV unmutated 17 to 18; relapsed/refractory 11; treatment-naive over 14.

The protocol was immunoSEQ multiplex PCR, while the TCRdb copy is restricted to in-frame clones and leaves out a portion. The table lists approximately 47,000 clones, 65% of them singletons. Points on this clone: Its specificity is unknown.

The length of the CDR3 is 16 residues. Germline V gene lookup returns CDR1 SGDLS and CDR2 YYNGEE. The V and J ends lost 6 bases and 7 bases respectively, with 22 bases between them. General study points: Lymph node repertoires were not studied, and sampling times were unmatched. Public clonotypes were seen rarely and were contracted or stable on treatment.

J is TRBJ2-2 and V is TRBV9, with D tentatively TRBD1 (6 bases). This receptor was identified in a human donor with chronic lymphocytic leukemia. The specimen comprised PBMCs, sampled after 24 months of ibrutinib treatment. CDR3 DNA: TGTGCCAGCACCGAAGGGGGAACGGGCTTCTACGGGGAGCTGTTTTTT. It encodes CASTEGGTGFYGELFF.